Described below is a single TCR beta chain sequence and its context. The V end was cut by 7 bases, the J end by 5 bases, with 17 bases between. CDR1 MNHEY and CDR2 SMNVEV come from the germline V gene (reference sequence). The CDR3 is 14 residues long. Reverse transcription of roughly 0.5 to 1 ug RNA used random hexamers. The method of amplification for TCR beta CDR3 was immunoSEQ multiplex PCR, covering 54 Vbeta and 13 Jbeta. TCRdb redid the calling of the immunoSEQ multiplex PCR reads with MiXCR, one entry per CDR3 protein. The data contain approximately 190,000 distinct CDR3 sequences, roughly 94% of them singletons. This sample stems from a study of CD8 T cells in Susac syndrome.

V usage is TRBV27 and J usage is TRBJ1-1; weak D call: TRBD1 (6 bases). The clonotype originates from a human donor with Susac syndrome. Sequencing input: CD8+ T cells from PBMCs. In DNA, the CDR3 is TGTGCCAGCAAGCTCAGGGGTCTGGGGACTGAAGCTTTCTTT. It codes for CASKLRGLGTEAFF.